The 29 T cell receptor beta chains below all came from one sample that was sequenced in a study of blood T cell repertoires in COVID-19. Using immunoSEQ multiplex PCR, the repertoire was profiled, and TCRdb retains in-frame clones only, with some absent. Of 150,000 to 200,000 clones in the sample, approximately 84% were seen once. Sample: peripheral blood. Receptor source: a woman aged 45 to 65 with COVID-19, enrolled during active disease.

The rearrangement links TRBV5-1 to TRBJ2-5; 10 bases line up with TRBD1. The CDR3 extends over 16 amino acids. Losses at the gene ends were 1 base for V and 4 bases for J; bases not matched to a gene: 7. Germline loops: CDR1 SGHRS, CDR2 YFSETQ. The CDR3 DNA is TGCGCCAGCAGCTTGCGGGGGGACAGGGGCGCAGAGACCCAGTACTTC. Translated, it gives CASSLRGDRGAETQYF.

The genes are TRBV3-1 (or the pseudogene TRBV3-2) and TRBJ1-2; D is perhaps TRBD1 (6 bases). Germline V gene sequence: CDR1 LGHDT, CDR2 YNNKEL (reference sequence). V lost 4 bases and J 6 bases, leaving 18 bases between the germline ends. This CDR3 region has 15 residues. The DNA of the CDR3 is TGTGCCAGCAGCCCCCTGGACAGAGGGGGGGATGGCTACACCTTC. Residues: CASSPLDRGGDGYTF.

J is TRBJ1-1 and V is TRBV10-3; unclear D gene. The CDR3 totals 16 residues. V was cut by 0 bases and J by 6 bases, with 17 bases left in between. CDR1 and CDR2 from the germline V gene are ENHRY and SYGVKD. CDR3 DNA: TGTGCCATCAGTGAGTCTCCCGGACGGGGAAAGTCTGAAGCTTTCTTT. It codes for CAISESPGRGKSEAFF.

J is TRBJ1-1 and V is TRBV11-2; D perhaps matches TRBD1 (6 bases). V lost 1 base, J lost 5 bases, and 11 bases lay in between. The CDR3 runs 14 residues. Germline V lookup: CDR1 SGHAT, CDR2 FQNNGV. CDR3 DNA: TGTGCCAGCAGCTTAGCTATCGGACAGACTGAAGCTTTCTTT. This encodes CASSLAIGQTEAFF.

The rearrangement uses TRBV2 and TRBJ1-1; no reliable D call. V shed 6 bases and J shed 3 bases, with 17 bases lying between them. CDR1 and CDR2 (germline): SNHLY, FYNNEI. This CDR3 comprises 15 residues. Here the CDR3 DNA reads TGTGCCAGCAGCCCAAGGCCTATTGAGGACACTGAAGCTTTCTTT. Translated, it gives CASSPRPIEDTEAFF.

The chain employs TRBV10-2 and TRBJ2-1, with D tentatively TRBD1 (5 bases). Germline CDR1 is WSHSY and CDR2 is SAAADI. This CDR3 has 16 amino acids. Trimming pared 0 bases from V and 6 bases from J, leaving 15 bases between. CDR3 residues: CASSESLLEGVNEQFF. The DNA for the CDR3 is TGCGCCAGCAGTGAGTCCCTATTGGAAGGGGTCAATGAGCAGTTCTTC.

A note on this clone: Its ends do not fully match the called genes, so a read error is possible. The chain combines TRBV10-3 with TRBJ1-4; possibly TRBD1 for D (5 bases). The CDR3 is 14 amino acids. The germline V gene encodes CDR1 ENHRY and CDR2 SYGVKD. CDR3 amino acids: CVISLGGADEKLFF. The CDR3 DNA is TGTGTCATCAGCCTAGGAGGGGCGGATGAAAAACTGTTTTTT.

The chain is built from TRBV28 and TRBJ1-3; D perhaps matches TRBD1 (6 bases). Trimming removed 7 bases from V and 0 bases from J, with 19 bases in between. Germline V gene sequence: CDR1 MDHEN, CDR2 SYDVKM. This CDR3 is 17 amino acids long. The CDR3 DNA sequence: TGTGCCAGCACCTCCCCTGGGGGGGCCCTCTCTGGAAACACCATATATTTT. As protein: CASTSPGGALSGNTIYF.

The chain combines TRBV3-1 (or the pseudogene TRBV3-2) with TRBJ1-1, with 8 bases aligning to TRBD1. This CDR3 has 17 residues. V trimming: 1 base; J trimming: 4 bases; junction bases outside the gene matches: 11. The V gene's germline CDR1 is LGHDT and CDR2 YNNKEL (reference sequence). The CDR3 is CASSQAEWVQGATEAFF. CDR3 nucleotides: TGTGCCAGCAGCCAAGCCGAGTGGGTCCAGGGGGCCACTGAAGCTTTCTTT.

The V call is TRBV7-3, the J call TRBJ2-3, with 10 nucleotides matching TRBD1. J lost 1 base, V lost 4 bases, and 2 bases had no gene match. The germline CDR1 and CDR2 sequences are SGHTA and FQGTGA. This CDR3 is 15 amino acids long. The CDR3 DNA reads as TGTGCCAGCAGCTCCGGGACAGGGGGCACAGATACGCAGTATTTT. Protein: CASSSGTGGTDTQYF.

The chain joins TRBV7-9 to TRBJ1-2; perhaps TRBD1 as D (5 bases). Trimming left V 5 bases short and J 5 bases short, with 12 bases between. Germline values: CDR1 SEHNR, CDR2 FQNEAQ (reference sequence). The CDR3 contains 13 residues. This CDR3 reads CASSPLGGYGYTF. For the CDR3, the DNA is TGTGCCAGCAGCCCTCTGGGGGGGTATGGCTACACCTTC.

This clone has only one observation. The CDR3 sequence: CASSQVSFLPGNTIYF. As DNA, the CDR3 is TGCGCCAGCAGCCAAGTTAGTTTTCTTCCTGGAAACACCATATATTTT. This chain joins TRBV4-1 and TRBJ1-3; D is ambiguous. V dropped 1 base and J dropped 2 bases, with 12 bases sitting between them. The CDR3 has 16 amino acids. Germline CDR1 is MGHRA and CDR2 is YSYEKL.

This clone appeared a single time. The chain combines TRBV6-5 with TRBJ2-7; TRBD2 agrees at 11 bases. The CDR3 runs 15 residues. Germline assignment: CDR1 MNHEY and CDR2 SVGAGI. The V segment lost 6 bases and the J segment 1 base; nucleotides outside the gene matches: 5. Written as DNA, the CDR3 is TGTGCCAGCAGCCCCCTAGCGGGGGGTTCCTACGAGCAGTACTTC. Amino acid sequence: CASSPLAGGSYEQYF.

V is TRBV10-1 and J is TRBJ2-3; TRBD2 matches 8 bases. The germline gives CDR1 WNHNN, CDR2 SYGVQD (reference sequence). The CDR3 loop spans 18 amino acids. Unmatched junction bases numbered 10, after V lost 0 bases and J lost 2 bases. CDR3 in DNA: TGCGCCAGCAGTGAGTCGGTCGCGGCGGGGGGTCACACAGATACGCAGTATTTT. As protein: CASSESVAAGGHTDTQYF.

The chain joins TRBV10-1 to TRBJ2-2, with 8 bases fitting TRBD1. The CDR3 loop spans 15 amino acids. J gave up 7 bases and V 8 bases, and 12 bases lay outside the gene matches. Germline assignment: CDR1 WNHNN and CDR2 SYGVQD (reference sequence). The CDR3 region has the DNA TGCGCCAGCGGTTCAGGGGGCTCCCTCCGCGGGGAGCTGTTTTTT. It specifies CASGSGGSLRGELFF.

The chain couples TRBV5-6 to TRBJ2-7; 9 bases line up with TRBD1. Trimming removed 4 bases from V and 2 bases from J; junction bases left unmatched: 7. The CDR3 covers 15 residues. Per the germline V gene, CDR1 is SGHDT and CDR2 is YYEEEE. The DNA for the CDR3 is TGTGCCAGCAGCGGGGGGACAGGGATCACCTACGAGCAGTACTTC. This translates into CASSGGTGITYEQYF. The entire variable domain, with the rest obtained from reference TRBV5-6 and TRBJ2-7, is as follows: DAGVTQSPTHLIKTRGQQVTLRCSPKSGHDTVSWYQQALGQGPQFIFQYYEEEERQRGNFPDRFSGHQFPNYSSELNVNALLLGDSALYLCASSGGTGITYEQYFGPGTRLTVT.

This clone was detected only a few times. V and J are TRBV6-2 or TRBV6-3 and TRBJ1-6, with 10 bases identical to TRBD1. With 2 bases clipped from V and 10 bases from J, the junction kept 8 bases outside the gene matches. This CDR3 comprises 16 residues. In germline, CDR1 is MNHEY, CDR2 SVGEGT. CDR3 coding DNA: TGTGCCAGCAGTTACGTGGACAGGGGGAAAGGGTCACCCCTCCACTTT. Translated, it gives CASSYVDRGKGSPLHF.

CDR3 residues: CATSRDPPLGGQGYGYTF. The CDR3 region has the DNA TGTGCCACCAGCAGAGATCCACCGCTGGGGGGGCAAGGCTATGGCTACACCTTC. V and J are TRBV15 and TRBJ1-2, with D perhaps TRBD1 (6 bases). This CDR3 region has 18 residues. Germline V gene lookup returns CDR1 LNHNV and CDR2 YYDKDF (reference sequence). The V and J ends lost 0 bases and 4 bases respectively, with 21 bases between them.

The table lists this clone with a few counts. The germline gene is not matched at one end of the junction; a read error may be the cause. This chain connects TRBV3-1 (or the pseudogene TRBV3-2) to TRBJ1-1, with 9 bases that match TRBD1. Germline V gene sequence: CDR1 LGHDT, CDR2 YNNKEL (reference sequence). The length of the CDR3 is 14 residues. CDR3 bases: TGTGCCAGCAGCCAAGCCGGGACAGGGAAGTTTGCTGAATTT. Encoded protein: CASSQAGTGKFAEF.

CDR3 DNA sequence: TGTGCCAGCAGCAATAGGGGGAGTGGTGAAAAACTGTTTTTT. Encoded protein: CASSNRGSGEKLFF. The chain recombines TRBV6-5 with TRBJ1-4; TRBD1 is a possible D gene (6 bases). V was pared by 6 bases and J by 7 bases, with 15 bases between. CDR1 is MNHEY, CDR2 SVGAGI, per germline. This CDR3 is 14 amino acids long.

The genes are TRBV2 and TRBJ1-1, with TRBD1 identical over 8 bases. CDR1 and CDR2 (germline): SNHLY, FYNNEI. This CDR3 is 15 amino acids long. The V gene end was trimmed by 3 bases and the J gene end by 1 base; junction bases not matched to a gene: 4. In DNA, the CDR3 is TGTGCCAGCAGTGAGGCAGGGGGCAGGAACACTGAAGCTTTCTTT. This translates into CASSEAGGRNTEAFF.

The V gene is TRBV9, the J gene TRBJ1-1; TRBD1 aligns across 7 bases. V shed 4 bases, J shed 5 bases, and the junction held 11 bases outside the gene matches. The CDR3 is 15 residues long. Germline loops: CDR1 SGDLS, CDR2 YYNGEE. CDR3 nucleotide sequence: TGTGCCAGCAGCCCTCAGACGACAGGGAGGACTGAAGCTTTCTTT. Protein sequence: CASSPQTTGRTEAFF.

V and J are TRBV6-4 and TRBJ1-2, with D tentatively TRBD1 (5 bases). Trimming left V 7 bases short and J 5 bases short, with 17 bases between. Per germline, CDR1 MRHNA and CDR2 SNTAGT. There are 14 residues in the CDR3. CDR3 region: CASTGRREGYGYTF. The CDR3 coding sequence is TGTGCCAGCACCGGGAGGAGGGAGGGGTATGGCTACACCTTC.

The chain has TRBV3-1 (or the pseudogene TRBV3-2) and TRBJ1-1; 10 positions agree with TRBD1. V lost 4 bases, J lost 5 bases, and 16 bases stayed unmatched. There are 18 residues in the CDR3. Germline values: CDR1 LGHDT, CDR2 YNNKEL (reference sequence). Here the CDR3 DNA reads TGTGCCAGCAGCCTCAAACTTGGGACAGGGGCTCTACGTACTGAAGCTTTCTTT. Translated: CASSLKLGTGALRTEAFF.

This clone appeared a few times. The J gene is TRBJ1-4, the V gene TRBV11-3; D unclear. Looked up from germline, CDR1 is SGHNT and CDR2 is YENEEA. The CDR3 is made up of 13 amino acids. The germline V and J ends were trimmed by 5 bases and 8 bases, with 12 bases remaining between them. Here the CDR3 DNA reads TGTGCCAGCAGCCGAACCCGGGGAGAAAAACTGTTTTTT. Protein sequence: CASSRTRGEKLFF.

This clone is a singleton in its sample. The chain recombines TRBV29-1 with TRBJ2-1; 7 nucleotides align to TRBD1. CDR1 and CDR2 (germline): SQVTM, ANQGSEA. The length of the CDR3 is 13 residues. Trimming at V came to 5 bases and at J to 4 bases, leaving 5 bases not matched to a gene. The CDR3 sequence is CSVLQGTYNEQFF. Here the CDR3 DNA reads TGCAGCGTTCTACAGGGGACGTACAATGAGCAGTTCTTC.

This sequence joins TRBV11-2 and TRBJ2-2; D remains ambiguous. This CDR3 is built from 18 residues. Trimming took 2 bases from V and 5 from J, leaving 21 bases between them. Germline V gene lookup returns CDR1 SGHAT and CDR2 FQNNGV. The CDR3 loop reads CASSLTYQVQLNTGELFF. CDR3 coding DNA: TGTGCCAGCAGCTTAACCTATCAGGTTCAATTAAATACCGGGGAGCTGTTTTTT.

CDR3 DNA: TGTGCCAGCAGCCAAGATACAGGGTACGCGGCTTTCTTT. This codes for CASSQDTGYAAFF. The rearrangement uses TRBV3-1 (or the pseudogene TRBV3-2) and TRBJ1-1, with D tentatively TRBD1 (6 bases). The V and J ends lost 0 bases and 11 bases respectively, with 13 bases between them. This CDR3 is 13 amino acids long. In germline, CDR1 is LGHDT, CDR2 YNNKEL (reference sequence).

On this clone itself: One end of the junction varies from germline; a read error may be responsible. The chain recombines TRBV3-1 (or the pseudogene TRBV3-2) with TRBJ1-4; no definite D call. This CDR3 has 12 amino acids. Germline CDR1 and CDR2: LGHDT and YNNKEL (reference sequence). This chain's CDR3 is CASSQGQEKLFF. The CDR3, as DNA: TGTGCCAGCAGTCAAGGTCAAGAAAAACTGTTTTTT.